This passage covers 23 T cell receptor beta chains from one sample sequenced in a study of graft-versus-host responses after intestinal transplantation. These receptors have no known antigen. Sequencing used immunoSEQ multiplex PCR; TCRdb keeps in-frame clones, though not all of them. The data contain some 120,000 clones, around 94% of them singletons. The sequenced sample was unstimulated CD4+ T cells sorted from spleen or lymph node cells, obtained before transplant. The receptors were sampled from a human donor who was the organ donor for an intestinal transplant.

This clone showed up just a few times. The same CDR3 can be traced to other DNA sequences in this sample. The genes are TRBV6-5 and TRBJ1-1; D is uncertain. CDR3 length: 11 residues. CDR1 and CDR2 from the germline V gene are MNHEY and SVGAGI. V was cut by 6 bases and J by 1 base, with 3 bases left in between. The CDR3, as DNA: TGTGCCAGCAGGAGGAACACTGAAGCTTTCTTT. Translation gives CASRRNTEAFF.

This chain connects TRBV18 to TRBJ1-3; no definite D call. V lost 2 bases and J 0 bases, leaving 11 bases between the germline ends. Germline V CDR1 and CDR2: KGHSH, LQKENI. The CDR3 has 16 residues. The CDR3 sequence: CASSPRAADSGNTIYF. The CDR3, as DNA: TGTGCCAGCTCACCAAGAGCAGCAGACTCTGGAAACACCATATATTTT.

This clone has more than one count but fewer than ten. The V call is TRBV18, the J call TRBJ1-5; D gene unclear. Trimming shortened V by 2 bases and J by 2 bases, and 4 bases separated the two germline ends. CDR1 and CDR2 (germline): KGHSH, LQKENI. This CDR3 region has 13 residues. This CDR3 reads CASSPGGNQPQHF. The DNA for the CDR3 is TGTGCCAGCTCACCAGGGGGCAATCAGCCCCAGCATTTT.

As to this clone: The identical CDR3 is also encoded by other nucleotide sequences in the sample. The V call is TRBV12-1, the J call TRBJ2-5; the D call in the table, TRBD1, was not verified against the DNA. TRBV12-1 corresponds to a pseudogene. This CDR3 contains 15 residues. CDR3 sequence: CASTKPQGYQETQYF. The CDR3 bases are TGTGCCAGCACCAAGCCCCAGGGCTACCAGGAGACCCAGTACTTC.

The rearrangement links TRBV25-1 to TRBJ2-1, with 8 positions matching TRBD2. V lost 4 bases, J lost 0 bases, and 11 bases stayed unmatched. CDR1 MGHDK and CDR2 SYGVNS come from the germline V gene. The CDR3 spans 18 residues. This CDR3 is CASSAGTPLAGSYNEQFF. Written as DNA, the CDR3 is TGTGCCAGCAGTGCCGGGACTCCTCTAGCGGGCTCCTACAATGAGCAGTTCTTC. The whole variable domain, remainder taken from reference TRBV25-1 and TRBJ2-1, is EADIYQTPRYLVIGTGKKITLECSQTMGHDKMYWYQQDPGMELHLIHYSYGVNSTEKGDLSSESTVSRIRTEHFPLTLESARPSHTSQYLCASSAGTPLAGSYNEQFFGPGTRLTVL.

The genes are TRBV9 and TRBJ2-1; no clear D. The germline CDR1 and CDR2 sequences are SGDLS and YYNGEE. The CDR3 runs 14 residues. Trimming took 2 bases from V and 4 from J, leaving 10 bases between them. CDR3 region: CASSVSGPYNEQFF. DNA of the CDR3: TGTGCCAGCAGCGTCTCAGGACCTTACAATGAGCAGTTCTTC.

The chain is built from TRBV7-9 and TRBJ1-1; D unclear. Germline V CDR1 and CDR2: SEHNR, FQNEAQ (reference sequence). Trimming shortened V by 1 base and J by 0 bases, and 6 bases separated the two germline ends. The CDR3 is 14 amino acids. CDR3 loop: CASSLGVLNTEAFF. As DNA, the CDR3 is TGTGCCAGCAGCTTAGGGGTGTTGAACACTGAAGCTTTCTTT.

The CDR3 sequence: CASSGRVARPNTEAFF. DNA of the CDR3: TGTGCCAGCAGCGGGCGGGTGGCGAGGCCGAACACTGAAGCTTTCTTT. This chain joins TRBV5-6 and TRBJ1-1; D not resolved. CDR3 length equals 16 residues. Germline V lookup: CDR1 SGHDT, CDR2 YYEEEE. V was cut by 4 bases and J by 1 base, with 17 bases left in between.

This clone has just a few counts. V and J are TRBV28 and TRBJ2-1; unclear D gene. Germline-derived CDR1 and CDR2 are MDHEN and SYDVKM. V was clipped by 6 bases and J by 9 bases, with 9 bases between them. This CDR3 contains 11 residues. CDR3 in amino acids: CASRTSSEQFF. The DNA for the CDR3 is TGTGCCAGCAGGACGAGTAGTGAGCAGTTCTTC. The variable domain in full, with the rest retrieved from reference TRBV28 and TRBJ2-1, is DVKVTQSSRYLVKRTGEKVFLECVQDMDHENMFWYRQDPGLGLRLIYFSYDVKMKEKGDIPEGYSVSREKKERFSLILESASTNQTSMYLCASRTSSEQFFGPGTRLTVL.

This clone was counted a single time. This chain connects TRBV6-1 to TRBJ2-7, with 11 bases identical to TRBD1. The germline CDR1 and CDR2 sequences are MNHNS and SASEGT. The CDR3 sequence is 14 residues long. After removal of 5 bases from V and 3 bases from J, the junction contained 3 bases not matched to a gene. The CDR3 coding sequence is TGTGCCAGCAGTCGGGACAGGGGGAGCTACGAGCAGTACTTC. Its translation: CASSRDRGSYEQYF.

This clone was observed a single time. This sequence joins TRBV30 and TRBJ2-5, with a weak D call TRBD2 (6 bases). The V end was cut by 0 bases, the J end by 4 bases, with 12 bases between. CDR1 and CDR2 (germline): GTSNPN, SVGIG (reference sequence). This CDR3 contains 14 residues. CDR3 sequence reads: CAWSVTGVRETQYF. Written as DNA, the CDR3 is TGTGCCTGGAGTGTTACGGGAGTAAGAGAGACCCAGTACTTC.

This chain connects TRBV19 to TRBJ2-7; D might be TRBD2 (6 bases). The germline gives CDR1 LNHDA, CDR2 SQIVND (reference sequence). Trimming cost V 4 bases and J 0 bases, with 10 bases left between them. This CDR3 region has 14 residues. The CDR3 bases are TGTGCCAGTAGTACAGGGCGGGGCTCCTACGAGCAGTACTTC. This gives the protein CASSTGRGSYEQYF. Full variable domain (rest looked up from reference TRBV19 and TRBJ2-7): DGGITQSPKYLFRKEGQNVTLSCEQNLNHDAMYWYRQDPGQGLRLIYYSQIVNDFQKGDIAEGYSVSREKKESFPLTVTSAQKNPTAFYLCASSTGRGSYEQYFGPGTRLTVT.

V and J are TRBV9 and TRBJ2-1; weak D call: TRBD2 (6 bases). The CDR3 spans 15 residues. Trimming took off 2 bases at V and 6 bases at J, with 15 bases between the two ends. Germline CDR1 and CDR2: SGDLS and YYNGEE. The CDR3 here is CASSVSGGDGNEQFF. DNA of the CDR3: TGTGCCAGCAGCGTTTCCGGAGGGGACGGCAATGAGCAGTTCTTC.

The table lists this clone with a count of one. The chain recombines TRBV5-1 with TRBJ2-1; D possibly matches TRBD1 or TRBD2 (5 bases each). V lost 1 base to trimming and J lost 8 bases, with 16 bases between them. CDR1 and CDR2 (germline): SGHRS, YFSETQ. The CDR3 is 15 residues long. The CDR3 DNA sequence: TGCGCCAGCAGCTTGTTGAGGGGAGACTTAGATGAGCAGTTCTTC. Its protein product is CASSLLRGDLDEQFF.

The V and J genes are TRBV2 and TRBJ2-1, with 10 positions matching TRBD2. CDR3 length: 17 amino acids. Germline V gene sequence: CDR1 SNHLY, CDR2 FYNNEI. The V and J ends lost 8 bases and 0 bases, in that order; junction bases with no gene match: 10. The CDR3 DNA follows: TGTGCCAGCTCAGCTAGGCGGACTAGCGGCTCCTACAATGAGCAGTTCTTC. Residues: CASSARRTSGSYNEQFF.

The table lists this clone with a count of one. This rearrangement joins TRBV27 to TRBJ1-3, with D hard to call. The CDR3 is made up of 12 amino acids. Germline assignment: CDR1 MNHEY and CDR2 SMNVEV (reference sequence). The V end lost 2 bases, the J end lost 4 bases, and 3 bases lay between the germline ends. CDR3 region: CASSLKGNTIYF. The CDR3 DNA reads TGTGCCAGCAGTTTAAAGGGAAACACCATATATTTT.

This chain joins TRBV5-1 and TRBJ2-2; 9 positions agree with TRBD2. Germline assignment: CDR1 SGHRS and CDR2 YFSETQ. J was trimmed by 1 base and V by 5 bases; bases with no gene match: 3. The CDR3 spans 15 residues. This CDR3 reads CASSLSGGNTGELFF. CDR3 nucleotides: TGCGCCAGCAGTCTTAGCGGGGGGAACACCGGGGAGCTGTTTTTT.

V and J are TRBV7-2 and TRBJ2-5; 7 bases agree with TRBD2. The germline V gene encodes CDR1 SGHTA and CDR2 FQGNSA. This CDR3 is built from 19 residues. With V trimmed by 4 bases and J by 0 bases, 17 bases remained unmatched. CDR3 nucleotide sequence: TGTGCCAGCAGCTCCGGCCGCGGGAGAACGGTGGGTTACCAAGAGACCCAGTACTTC. As protein: CASSSGRGRTVGYQETQYF.

The chain carries TRBV11-3 and TRBJ2-7, with D possibly being TRBD2 (5 bases). The CDR3 covers 14 residues. Looked up from germline, CDR1 is SGHNT and CDR2 is YENEEA. The germline V and J ends were trimmed by 5 bases and 5 bases, with 16 bases remaining between them. The CDR3 DNA is TGTGCCAGCAGCCCCAGCCCCCCCGGGAACGAGCAGTACTTC. Amino acids: CASSPSPPGNEQYF.

The chain combines TRBV6-5 with TRBJ1-2; 7 bases are shared with TRBD1. With V trimmed by 7 bases and J by 4 bases, 6 bases remained unmatched. Germline CDR1 is MNHEY and CDR2 is SVGAGI. There are 13 residues in the CDR3. CDR3 coding DNA: TGTGCCAGCACCCGGACAGGAAGCTATGGCTACACCTTC. Amino acid sequence: CASTRTGSYGYTF.

Points on this clone: In the same sample, other DNA sequences code for this CDR3. The J gene is TRBJ1-1, the V gene TRBV9; D might be TRBD1 (5 bases). The CDR3 covers 13 residues. Germline-derived CDR1 and CDR2 are SGDLS and YYNGEE. V was shortened by 2 bases and J by 5 bases, with 10 bases between the two germline ends. CDR3 sequence: CASSVQGGTEAFF. The CDR3 nucleotides read TGTGCCAGCAGCGTTCAGGGAGGTACTGAAGCTTTCTTT.

This clone was picked up one time. The rearrangement uses TRBV2 and TRBJ1-4; weak D call: TRBD1 (5 bases). Germline-derived CDR1 and CDR2 are SNHLY and FYNNEI. The CDR3 loop spans 16 amino acids. V dropped 5 bases and J dropped 7 bases, with 20 bases sitting between them. The CDR3 spells CASSHPGGDISEKLFF. CDR3 DNA: TGTGCCAGCAGTCACCCGGGGGGGGATATAAGTGAAAAACTGTTTTTT.

In DNA, the CDR3 is TGTGCCATCAGTGAGTCTAGGGAGTCTGAAGCTTTCTTT. It specifies CAISESRESEAFF. The chain recombines TRBV10-3 with TRBJ1-1; unclear D gene. This CDR3 region has 13 residues. V lost 0 bases, J lost 6 bases, and 8 bases lay in between. The germline V gene encodes CDR1 ENHRY and CDR2 SYGVKD.